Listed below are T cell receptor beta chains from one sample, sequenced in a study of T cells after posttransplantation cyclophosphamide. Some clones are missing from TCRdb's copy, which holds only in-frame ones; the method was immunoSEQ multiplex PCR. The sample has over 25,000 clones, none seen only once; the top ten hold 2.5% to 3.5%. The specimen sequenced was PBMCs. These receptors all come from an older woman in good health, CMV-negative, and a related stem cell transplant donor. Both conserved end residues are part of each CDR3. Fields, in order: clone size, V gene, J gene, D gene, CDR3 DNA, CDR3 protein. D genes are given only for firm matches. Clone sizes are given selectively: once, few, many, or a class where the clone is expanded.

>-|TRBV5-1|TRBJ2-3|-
TGCGCCAGCAGCTTGGCACAGGGGGGGACAGATACGCAGTATTTT
CASSLAQGGTDTQYF
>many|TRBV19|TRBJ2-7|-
TGTGCCAGTGGGAATCAGGGGGGCAACGAGCAGTACTTC
CASGNQGGNEQYF
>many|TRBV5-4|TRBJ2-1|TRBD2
TGTGCCAGCAGCTCACCGCTAGCGGGGGGCGATGAGCAGTTCTTC
CASSSPLAGGDEQFF
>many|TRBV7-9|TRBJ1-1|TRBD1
TGTGCCAGCAGCAACGACAGGGGCGAAAACACTGAAGCTTTCTTT
CASSNDRGENTEAFF
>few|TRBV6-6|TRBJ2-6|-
TGTGCCAGCAGTCTCAGGTTAAGCTCTGGGGCCAACGTCCTGACTTTC
CASSLRLSSGANVLTF
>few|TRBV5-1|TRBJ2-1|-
TGCGCCAGCAGCTCGTCGGGAGAGGGGTACGGTAATGAGCAGTTCTTC
CASSSSGEGYGNEQFF
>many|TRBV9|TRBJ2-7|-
TGTGCCAGCAGCTTCACCCCGGACTCAACCCCCTACGAGCAGTACTTC
CASSFTPDSTPYEQYF
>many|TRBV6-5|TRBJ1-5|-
TGTGCCAGCAGTTACCCGGGAGGGGCCCAGCATTTT
CASSYPGGAQHF
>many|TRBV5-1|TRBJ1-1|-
TGCGCCACCAGGTATCAGGGGAACATTGAAGCTTTCTTT
CATRYQGNIEAFF
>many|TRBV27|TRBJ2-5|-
TGTGCCAGCAGTTCCACTAGCTTTACCTTAGAGACCCAGTACTTC
CASSSTSFTLETQYF
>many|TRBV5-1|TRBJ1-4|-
TGCGCCAGCAGCTTTGGACAGCCAGAAAAACTGTTTTTT
CASSFGQPEKLFF
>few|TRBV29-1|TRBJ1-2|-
TGCAGCGTTGAAGATAAGAGGCAGATCTATGGCTACACCTTC
CSVEDKRQIYGYTF
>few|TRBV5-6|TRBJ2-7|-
TGTGCCAGCAGTCGGGACTCCTACCAGCAGTACTTC
CASSRDSYQQYF
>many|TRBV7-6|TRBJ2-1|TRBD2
TGTGCCAGCAGCCCGCGGGGGAGCTCCTACAATGAGCAGTTCTTC
CASSPRGSSYNEQFF
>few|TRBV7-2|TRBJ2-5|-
TGTGCCAGCCAGACCAGGGGAGAAGAGACCCAGTACTTC
CASQTRGEETQYF
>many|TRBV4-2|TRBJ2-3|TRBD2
TGTGCCAGCAGCCATCCCGGGAGTAGCGGGAATACGCAGTATTTT
CASSHPGSSGNTQYF
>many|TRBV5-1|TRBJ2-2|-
TGCGCCAGCATGAAGGGGAACACCGGGGAGCTGTTTTTT
CASMKGNTGELFF
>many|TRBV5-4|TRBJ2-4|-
TGTGCCAGCAGCTTGGAACTAAACATTCAGTACTTC
CASSLELNIQYF
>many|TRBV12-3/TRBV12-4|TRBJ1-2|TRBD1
TGTGCCAGCAGTCCGGGACAGTACCGCGGCTACACCTTC
CASSPGQYRGYTF
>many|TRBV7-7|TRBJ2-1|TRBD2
TGTGCCAGCAGTCCCGGGACTAGCGACAATGAGCAGTTCTTC
CASSPGTSDNEQFF
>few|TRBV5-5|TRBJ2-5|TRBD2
TGTGCCAGCGGGCATAGCGGGATGTTCCAAGAGACCCAGTACTTC
CASGHSGMFQETQYF
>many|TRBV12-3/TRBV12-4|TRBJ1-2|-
TGTGCCAGCAGTTTGCCCCGGGGATCGGATGGCTACACCTTC
CASSLPRGSDGYTF
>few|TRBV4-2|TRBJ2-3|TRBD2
TGTGCCAGCAGCCAGGGACTAGCGGGATGGGATACGCAGTATTTT
CASSQGLAGWDTQYF
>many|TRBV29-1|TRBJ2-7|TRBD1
TGCAGCGTGCGGTCGGGACAGGGGACCTACGAGCAGTACTTC
CSVRSGQGTYEQYF
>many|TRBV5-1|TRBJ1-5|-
TGCGCCAGCAGCTTATCCGACAGAAATCAGCCCCAGCATTTT
CASSLSDRNQPQHF
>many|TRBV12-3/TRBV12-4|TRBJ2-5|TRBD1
TGTGCCAGCAGTTTAACAGGGGCCACGTACCAAGAGACCCAGTACTTC
CASSLTGATYQETQYF
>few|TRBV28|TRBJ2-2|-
TGTGCCAGCAGAGGTTTCGCGAACACCGGGGAGCTGTTTTTT
CASRGFANTGELFF
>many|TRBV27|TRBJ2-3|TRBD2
TGTGCCAGCAGTTCGGGACTAGCGGCCTACACAGATACGCAGTATTTT
CASSSGLAAYTDTQYF
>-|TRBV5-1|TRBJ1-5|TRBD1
TGCGCCAGCAGCACCGGGACAGGGGCGGGACAGCCCCAGCATTTT
CASSTGTGAGQPQHF
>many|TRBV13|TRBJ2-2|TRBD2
TGTGCCAGCAGCATGCTAGCGGCGAACACCGGGGAGCTGTTTTTT
CASSMLAANTGELFF